This paragraph reports one T cell receptor beta chain. Its cognate antigen is unknown. The CDR3 sequence is 19 residues long. Trimming removed 3 bases from V and 0 bases from J; junction bases left unmatched: 14. Germline CDR1 and CDR2: GTSNPN and SVGIG (reference sequence). The PCR employed 60 Vbeta primers together with 13 Jbeta primers. The repertoire was sequenced with immunoSEQ multiplex PCR; TCRdb's copy has only in-frame clones and lacks some. The sample shows more than 150,000 clones, 84% of them seen only once. This entry is derived from a study of cytomegalovirus exposure and HLA in healthy donors. About the study: Some 85 million unique TCRs, all from HLA-typed donors, were included in an early release of the data.

The study's findings and limits: Later analysis identified about 18,000 TCR beta sequences associated with HLA alleles, using a false discovery rate threshold of 0.05. Trimming of TCR beta V- and J-genes showed a link, identified in a later analysis, to a missense DCLRE1C variant. Later work showed greater clonal expansion in HLA-associated TCR beta chains than in equally common others.

This sequence was found in a boy aged 10-17 years in good health and CMV-seronegative. The chain combines TRBV30 with TRBJ2-4; the match to TRBD1 covers 10 bases. Sequencing was performed on PBMCs. This CDR3 reads CAWSVRRQGARVAKNIQYF. CDR3 DNA: TGTGCCTGGAGCGTCAGGCGACAGGGGGCGAGGGTAGCCAAAAACATTCAGTACTTC. Variable domain in full (rest from reference TRBV30 and TRBJ2-4): SQTIHQWPATLVQPVGSPLSLECTVEGTSNPNLYWYRQAAGRGLQLLFYSVGIGQISSEVPQNLSASRPQDRQFILSSKKLLLSDSGFYLCAWSVRRQGARVAKNIQYFGAGTRLSVL.